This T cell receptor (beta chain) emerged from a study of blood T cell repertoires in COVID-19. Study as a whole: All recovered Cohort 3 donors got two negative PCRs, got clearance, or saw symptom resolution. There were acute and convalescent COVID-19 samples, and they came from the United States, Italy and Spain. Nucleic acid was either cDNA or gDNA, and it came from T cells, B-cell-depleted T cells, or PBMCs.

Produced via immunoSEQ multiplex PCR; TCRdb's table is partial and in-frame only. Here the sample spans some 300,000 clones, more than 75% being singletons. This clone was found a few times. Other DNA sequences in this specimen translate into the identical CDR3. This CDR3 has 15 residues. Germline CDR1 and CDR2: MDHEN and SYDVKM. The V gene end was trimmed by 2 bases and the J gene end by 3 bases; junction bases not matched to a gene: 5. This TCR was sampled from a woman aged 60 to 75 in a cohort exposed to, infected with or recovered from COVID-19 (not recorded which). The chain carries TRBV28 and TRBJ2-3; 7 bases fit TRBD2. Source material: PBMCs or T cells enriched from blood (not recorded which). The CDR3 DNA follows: TGTGCCAGCAGTTTAGGGGGGAGGGGAACAGATACGCAGTATTTT. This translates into CASSLGGRGTDTQYF. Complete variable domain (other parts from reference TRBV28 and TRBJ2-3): DVKVTQSSRYLVKRTGEKVFLECVQDMDHENMFWYRQDPGLGLRLIYFSYDVKMKEKGDIPEGYSVSREKKERFSLILESASTNQTSMYLCASSLGGRGTDTQYFGPGTRLTVL.